A single sample gave rise to the 32 T cell receptor beta chains below, sequenced in a study of blood T cell repertoires in COVID-19. Measured with immunoSEQ multiplex PCR; TCRdb has only the in-frame clones, and not every one. This table holds over 65,000 clones, about 81% found once. Sequencing was done on a sample of peripheral blood. The receptor set was obtained from a human donor in a cohort sampled during active COVID-19.

This sequence joins TRBV7-8 and TRBJ2-5, with D maybe TRBD1 (6 bases). V lost 5 bases, J lost 2 bases, and 15 bases lay in between. The CDR3 extends over 15 amino acids. The germline CDR1 and CDR2 sequences are SGHVS and FQNEAQ. The CDR3 region has the DNA TGTGCCAGCAGCCCCCGAGGACAGTCACAAGAGACCCAGTACTTC. The encoded protein is CASSPRGQSQETQYF.

The V gene is TRBV6-4, the J gene TRBJ1-1; TRBD1 aligns across 9 bases. Germline CDR1 reads MRHNA; CDR2 reads SNTAGT. This CDR3 contains 15 residues. With V trimmed by 6 bases and J by 6 bases, 11 bases remained unmatched. CDR3 nucleotides: TGTGCCAGCAGAAATACAGGGGGCGCGAATGCTGAAGCTTTCTTT. Protein sequence: CASRNTGGANAEAFF.

DNA for the CDR3: TGTGCCAGCAGTCGGAACAGGGGGGCGCACGAGCAGTACTTC. Encoded protein: CASSRNRGAHEQYF. This chain links TRBV27 with TRBJ2-7, with 8 bases aligning to TRBD1. CDR3 length equals 14 residues. V was clipped by 5 bases and J by 5 bases; unmatched bases: 8. Germline values: CDR1 MNHEY, CDR2 SMNVEV (reference sequence).

This clone was detected only once. This chain's CDR3 is CASSAGLARETQYF. CDR3 coding DNA: TGTGCCAGTAGTGCGGGACTAGCGAGAGAGACCCAGTACTTC. V and J are TRBV19 and TRBJ2-5, with 10 bases fitting TRBD2. The germline V gene has CDR1 LNHDA and CDR2 SQIVND (reference sequence). This CDR3 region has 14 residues. V dropped 5 bases and J dropped 4; count of bases not matched to a gene: 4.

This clone was counted once. This chain's CDR3 is CASSLDRAGYTF. CDR3 coding DNA: TGTGCCAGCAGCCTAGACAGGGCTGGCTACACCTTC. This chain connects TRBV12-3 or TRBV12-4 to TRBJ1-2, with TRBD1 matching over 7 bases. The CDR3 has 12 amino acids. The V and J ends lost 6 bases and 7 bases, in that order; junction bases with no gene match: 5.

This clone was found a few times. The V gene is TRBV24-1, the J gene TRBJ2-7; tentatively, D is TRBD1 (5 bases). Germline V gives CDR1 KGHDR, CDR2 SFDVKD. This CDR3 comprises 15 residues. The V and J ends lost 2 bases and 0 bases respectively, with 10 bases between them. The CDR3, as DNA: TGTGCCACCAGTGATTCCGGACAAGGCTCCTACGAGCAGTACTTC. Translated: CATSDSGQGSYEQYF.

The V gene is TRBV21-1, the J gene TRBJ1-5. TRBV21-1 is deemed a pseudogene. The CDR3 is 14 residues long. The CDR3 nucleotides read TGTGCCTCCCACTATGGGGGGGCCAATCAGCCCCAGCATTTT. Its protein product is CASHYGGANQPQHF.

This chain joins TRBV4-1 and TRBJ2-3; TRBD1 agrees at 8 bases. With 4 bases clipped from V and 1 base from J, the junction kept 4 bases outside the gene matches. The CDR3 consists of 15 residues. Germline loops: CDR1 MGHRA, CDR2 YSYEKL. DNA for the CDR3: TGCGCCAGCAGCCGACAGGGGTTGGGCACAGATACGCAGTATTTT. As protein: CASSRQGLGTDTQYF.

The J gene is TRBJ1-2, the V gene TRBV28; 9 bases are shared with TRBD1. The CDR3 loop spans 16 amino acids. Germline V gives CDR1 MDHEN, CDR2 SYDVKM. J lost 0 bases, V lost 4 bases, and 6 bases had no gene match. The CDR3, as DNA: TGTGCCAGCAGTTCACAGGGGGCTAATACTAACTATGGCTACACCTTC. Its translation is CASSSQGANTNYGYTF.

This sequence joins TRBV9 and TRBJ2-1, with 9 bases matching TRBD2. In germline, CDR1 is SGDLS, CDR2 YYNGEE. Trimming took 6 bases from V and 5 from J; bases not matched to a gene: 6. The CDR3 totals 14 residues. CDR3 sequence (DNA): TGTGCCAGCACCCGTAGCGGGAGCAACAATGAGCAGTTCTTC. Encoded protein: CASTRSGSNNEQFF.

The chain uses TRBV28 and TRBJ1-2, with 8 bases matching TRBD1. CDR3 length: 18 amino acids. The V and J ends lost 6 bases and 0 bases, in that order; junction bases with no gene match: 15. CDR1 is MDHEN, CDR2 SYDVKM, per germline. CDR3 in amino acids: CASRSGGALVGSNYGYTF. The CDR3 bases are TGTGCCAGCAGGTCAGGGGGCGCCCTTGTGGGGTCTAACTATGGCTACACCTTC.

The rearrangement joins TRBV11-2 to TRBJ2-5; TRBD2 agrees at 8 bases. Germline V lookup: CDR1 SGHAT, CDR2 FQNNGV. V lost 5 bases, J lost 1 base, and 15 bases stayed unmatched. CDR3 length: 18 amino acids. The CDR3 DNA sequence: TGTGCCAGCAGCCAGGGAGTTTTGGGACTAGGGGCCCAAGAGACCCAGTACTTC. Translation: CASSQGVLGLGAQETQYF. Full variable domain (rest looked up from reference TRBV11-2 and TRBJ2-5): EAGVAQSPRYKIIEKRQSVAFWCNPISGHATLYWYQQILGQGPKLLIQFQNNGVVDDSQLPKDRFSAERLKGVDSTLKIQPAKLEDSAVYLCASSQGVLGLGAQETQYFGPGTRLLVL.

The chain carries TRBV7-2 and TRBJ2-7, with a weak D call TRBD2 (6 bases). The V and J ends lost 5 bases and 6 bases respectively, with 11 bases between them. CDR3 length: 12 residues. Germline V gene lookup returns CDR1 SGHTA and CDR2 FQGNSA. The DNA for the CDR3 is TGTGCCAGCAGCCAGTGGGGGGTCGAGCAGTACTTC. Translating it yields CASSQWGVEQYF.

V usage is TRBV13 and J usage is TRBJ2-5, with D possibly TRBD2 on 6 matching bases. V was cut by 2 bases and J by 5 bases, with 9 bases left in between. The CDR3 contains 13 residues. CDR1 and CDR2 from the germline V gene are PRHDT and FYEKMQ (reference sequence). CDR3 sequence reads: CASSLNSGETQYF. The CDR3 DNA sequence: TGTGCCAGCAGCTTAAACAGCGGGGAGACCCAGTACTTC.

The chain carries TRBV29-1 and TRBJ1-2, with 9 bases fitting TRBD1. Trimming took 6 bases from V and 10 from J; bases not matched to a gene: 6. This CDR3 is built from 11 residues. CDR1 SQVTM and CDR2 ANQGSEA come from the germline V gene. The CDR3 coding sequence is TGCAGCGTAGGGACAGGGTTTGACTACACCTTC. As protein: CSVGTGFDYTF. Combining the CDR3 with reference TRBV29-1 and TRBJ1-2 gives the whole variable domain SAVISQKPSRDICQRGTSLTIQCQVDSQVTMMFWYRQQPGQSLTLIATANQGSEATYESGFVIDKFPISRPNLTFSTLTVSNMSPEDSSIYLCSVGTGFDYTFGSGTRLTVV.

This clone was seen ten or more times. The chain employs TRBV5-1 and TRBJ2-2; a weak D match, TRBD2 (6 bases). V was clipped by 2 bases and J by 6 bases, with 14 bases between them. Germline V gene sequence: CDR1 SGHRS, CDR2 YFSETQ. CDR3 length: 15 residues. CDR3 residues: CASSLGSGKPGELFF. In DNA form, the CDR3 reads TGCGCCAGCAGCTTAGGTAGCGGAAAACCCGGGGAGCTGTTTTTT.

This clone came up once. The chain links TRBV5-1 to TRBJ2-7; D is perhaps TRBD1 (5 bases). Germline CDR1 reads SGHRS; CDR2 reads YFSETQ. V lost 1 base and J lost 3, with 11 bases in between. The CDR3 is 14 residues long. The CDR3 loop is CASSLRQGDYEQYF. The CDR3 nucleotides are TGCGCCAGCAGCTTGAGGCAGGGTGACTACGAGCAGTACTTC.

The chain joins TRBV5-1 to TRBJ2-7, with TRBD2 identical over 7 bases. Per germline, CDR1 SGHRS and CDR2 YFSETQ. The CDR3 extends over 13 amino acids. Germline trimming cut 1 base from V and 4 bases from J; bases unmatched to any gene: 2. This chain's CDR3 is CASSLSGVYEQYF. For the CDR3, the DNA is TGCGCCAGCAGCTTGAGCGGGGTTTACGAGCAGTACTTC.

The J gene is TRBJ1-2, the V gene TRBV24-1; the match to TRBD1 covers 10 bases. V lost 4 bases and J lost 4; bases outside the gene matches: 8. The CDR3 runs 16 residues. From germline, CDR1 is KGHDR and CDR2 SFDVKD. CDR3 DNA sequence: TGTGCCACCAGTGACCCCCGACAGGGGGCAAGCTATGGCTACACCTTC. Protein: CATSDPRQGASYGYTF.

The CDR3 bases are TGTGCCAGCAGCCCTTCAAGCAGGGGCACTGAAGCTTTCTTT. It specifies CASSPSSRGTEAFF. The chain uses TRBV16 and TRBJ1-1; D possibly corresponds to TRBD1 (6 bases). Germline CDR1 and CDR2: KGHSY and FQNENV. The CDR3 sequence is 14 residues long. V was shortened by 4 bases and J by 4 bases, with 13 bases between the two germline ends.

CDR3 nucleotides: TGTGCCTGGAGTTACGATACAGGGGCTAAGAACACTGAAGCTTTCTTT. The encoded protein is CAWSYDTGAKNTEAFF. The J gene is TRBJ1-1, the V gene TRBV30, with 7 bases aligning to TRBD1. Germline CDR1 GTSNPN, CDR2 SVGIG (reference sequence). The CDR3 has 16 residues. Trimming took 2 bases from V and 1 from J; bases not matched to a gene: 10. Filled out from reference TRBV30 and TRBJ1-1, the complete variable domain reads SQTIHQWPATLVQPVGSPLSLECTVEGTSNPNLYWYRQAAGRGLQLLFYSVGIGQISSEVPQNLSASRPQDRQFILSSKKLLLSDSGFYLCAWSYDTGAKNTEAFFGQGTRLTVV.

This chain uses TRBV6-2 or TRBV6-3 with TRBJ1-5; possibly TRBD1 for D (6 bases). Germline V lookup: CDR1 MNHEY, CDR2 SVGEGT. This CDR3 region has 12 residues. Trimming removed 5 bases at V and 7 bases at J, with 9 bases between. CDR3 residues: CASSTGMQPQHF. The CDR3 nucleotides read TGTGCCAGCAGTACAGGGATGCAGCCCCAGCATTTT.

The chain is built from TRBV5-1 and TRBJ2-1; the D is unclear. In germline, CDR1 is SGHRS, CDR2 YFSETQ. The ends were cut back, 5 bases at V and 0 bases at J, with 9 bases in the middle. CDR3 size: 14 residues. Here the CDR3 reads CASSERSSYNEQFF. The CDR3 nucleotides read TGCGCCAGCAGTGAGCGTAGCTCCTACAATGAGCAGTTCTTC.

This clone has only a few counts. This sequence joins TRBV28 and TRBJ1-3; the D is unclear. Germline V gene data show CDR1 as MDHEN and CDR2 as SYDVKM. The V end was cut by 5 bases, the J end by 0 bases, with 14 bases between. This CDR3 is 16 amino acids long. For the CDR3, the DNA is TGTGCCAGCAGTCCTGCTGGACTGTCCTCTGGAAACACCATATATTTT. The encoded protein is CASSPAGLSSGNTIYF.

The V and J genes are TRBV7-2 and TRBJ1-1; D remains ambiguous. V shed 4 bases and J shed 3 bases, with 9 bases lying between them. Per germline, CDR1 SGHTA and CDR2 FQGNSA. This CDR3 contains 13 residues. The CDR3, as DNA: TGTGCCAGCAGCTCCCAGATCGACACTGAAGCTTTCTTT. Encoded protein: CASSSQIDTEAFF. Looking up the rest from reference TRBV7-2 and TRBJ1-1 gives the full variable domain: GAGVSQSPSNKVTEKGKDVELRCDPISGHTALYWYRQSLGQGLEFLIYFQGNSAPDKSGLPSDRFSAERTGGSVSTLTIQRTQQEDSAVYLCASSSQIDTEAFFGQGTRLTVV.

The rearrangement uses TRBV7-2 and TRBJ2-2, with 12 positions matching TRBD1. V trimming: 5 bases; J trimming: 5 bases; junction bases outside the gene matches: 9. Looked up from germline, CDR1 is SGHTA and CDR2 is FQGNSA. This CDR3 has 17 amino acids. CDR3 bases: TGTGCCAGCAGCAGGTGGGGGACAGGGGGCAGGACCGGGGAGCTGTTTTTT. Its protein product is CASSRWGTGGRTGELFF.

This chain links TRBV20-1 with TRBJ2-7; D is uncertain. The CDR3 spans 11 residues. Trimming took off 5 bases at V and 6 bases at J, with 11 bases between the two ends. Germline V gene data show CDR1 as DFQATT and CDR2 as SNEGSKA (reference sequence). The CDR3 DNA follows: TGCAGTGCTTTCCGACAAGGCGAGCAGTACTTC. Amino acid sequence: CSAFRQGEQYF.

This clone was observed a handful of times. This sequence joins TRBV7-9 and TRBJ1-4; 7 bases agree with TRBD1. The V segment lost 2 bases and the J segment 8 bases; nucleotides outside the gene matches: 8. CDR1 SEHNR and CDR2 FQNEAQ come from the germline V gene (reference sequence). This CDR3 has 15 residues. This chain's CDR3 is CASSLTRGVEEKLFF. Written as DNA, the CDR3 is TGTGCCAGCAGCTTAACCAGGGGGGTGGAGGAAAAACTGTTTTTT.

The genes are TRBV28 and TRBJ1-1; D ambiguous. V lost 6 bases, J lost 5 bases, and 10 bases lay in between. Germline V gene lookup returns CDR1 MDHEN and CDR2 SYDVKM. The CDR3 spans 12 residues. The CDR3 nucleotides read TGTGCCAGCAGCTTGACTAGGACTGAAGCTTTCTTT. Protein product: CASSLTRTEAFF.

The chain joins TRBV5-1 to TRBJ2-7; D is possibly TRBD2 (5 bases). The CDR3 has 15 residues. V lost 1 base and J 0 bases, leaving 11 bases between the germline ends. In germline, CDR1 is SGHRS, CDR2 YFSETQ. In DNA form, the CDR3 reads TGCGCCAGCAGCTTGATTCCGGGGAGCTCCTACGAGCAGTACTTC. As protein: CASSLIPGSSYEQYF. Full variable domain (outside the CDR3, taken from reference TRBV5-1 and TRBJ2-7): KAGVTQTPRYLIKTRGQQVTLSCSPISGHRSVSWYQQTPGQGLQFLFEYFSETQRNKGNFPGRFSGRQFSNSRSEMNVSTLELGDSALYLCASSLIPGSSYEQYFGPGTRLTVT.

The chain links TRBV7-9 to TRBJ2-3; D is uncertain. This CDR3 has 12 residues. Germline lookup yields CDR1 SEHNR and CDR2 FQNEAQ (reference sequence). The V and J ends lost 3 bases and 3 bases respectively, with 4 bases between them. The CDR3 spells CASSFSTDTQYF. CDR3 in DNA: TGTGCCAGCAGCTTCAGTACAGATACGCAGTATTTT.

The rearrangement joins TRBV6-6 to TRBJ2-7, with 9 nucleotides matching TRBD1. In germline, CDR1 is MNHNY, CDR2 SVGAGI (reference sequence). The CDR3 runs 16 residues. Losses at the gene ends were 5 bases for V and 6 bases for J; bases not matched to a gene: 14. The CDR3 reads CASSRIPGQGTAEQYF. Written as DNA, the CDR3 is TGTGCCAGCAGTCGAATTCCGGGACAGGGAACCGCCGAGCAGTACTTC.